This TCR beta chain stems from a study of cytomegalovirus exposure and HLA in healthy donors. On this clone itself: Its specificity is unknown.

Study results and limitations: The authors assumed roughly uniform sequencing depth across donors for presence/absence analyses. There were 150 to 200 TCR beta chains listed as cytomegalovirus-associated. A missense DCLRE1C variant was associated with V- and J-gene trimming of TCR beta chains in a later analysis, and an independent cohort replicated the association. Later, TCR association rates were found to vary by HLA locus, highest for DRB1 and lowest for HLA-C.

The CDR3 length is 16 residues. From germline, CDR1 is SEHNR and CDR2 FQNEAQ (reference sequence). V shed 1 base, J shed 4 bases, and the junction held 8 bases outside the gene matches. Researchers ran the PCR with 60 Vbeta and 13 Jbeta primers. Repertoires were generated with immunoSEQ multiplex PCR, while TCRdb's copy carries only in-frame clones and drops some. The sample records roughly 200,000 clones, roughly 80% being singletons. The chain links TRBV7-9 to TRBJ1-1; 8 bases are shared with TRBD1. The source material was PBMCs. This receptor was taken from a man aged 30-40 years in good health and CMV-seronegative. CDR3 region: CASSLGSGGRGTEAFF. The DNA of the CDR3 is TGTGCCAGCAGCTTAGGCTCAGGGGGCAGGGGCACTGAAGCTTTCTTT.